This T cell receptor beta chain derives from a study of T-cell memory formation after mild COVID-19. Findings and caveats of the study: Shrinking CD4+ clones resided mostly in CM and EM, and CD8+ ones in EMRA.

Constant-segment primers served in 5'RACE that generated TCR alpha and TCR beta cDNA libraries bearing sample barcodes and UMIs. One entry per CDR3 protein results from TCRdb running MiXCR on the 5' RACE reads. The sample has approximately 260,000 distinct CDR3 sequences, 16% seen once. About this clonotype: The antigen is unknown.

Losses at the gene ends were 5 bases for V and 0 bases for J; bases not matched to a gene: 15. This CDR3 contains 21 residues. The germline V gene encodes CDR1 SGHTA and CDR2 FQGNSA. The receptor was derived from a man in his late teens or twenties who had mild COVID-19 (a few samples of this study predate the infection). Cell type and time point are not known. The chain has TRBV7-2 and TRBJ2-1; TRBD2 matches at 14 bases. The sequencing sample was made of PBMCs or a T cell subset sorted from them (not recorded which). CDR3 residues: CASSQYLPGLAGVDSYNEQFF. The CDR3 bases are TGTGCCAGCAGCCAATACCTCCCGGGACTAGCGGGGGTTGACTCCTACAATGAGCAGTTCTTC. The entire variable domain, with the rest obtained from reference TRBV7-2 and TRBJ2-1, is as follows: GAGVSQSPSNKVTEKGKDVELRCDPISGHTALYWYRQSLGQGLEFLIYFQGNSAPDKSGLPSDRFSAERTGGSVSTLTIQRTQQEDSAVYLCASSQYLPGLAGVDSYNEQFFGPGTRLTVL.